This TCR beta chain originates from a study of identical twins (dated by TCRdb to about 2016). Looking at the study overall: To test whether fetal clonotypes persist, the study used deep sequencing on TCR alpha and beta repertoires from monozygotic twins, unrelated adults of various ages, and cord blood. Replicate twin experiments were performed at different times using different library preparation protocols to rule out contamination.

Only healthy Caucasian donors were included. Three unrelated non-twin adults were additionally sequenced: a male aged 18 to 29, a male aged 50 to 59 and a female aged 50 to 59. Miltenyi CD45RO+ enrichment and human naive T-cell isolation kits were used to isolate memory (CD45RO+) and naive T cells from PBMC. Here is what the overall study found, with its caveats: Zero-insertion analyses could be partly confounded by invariant T cells such as MAIT and iNKT, though diverse VJ usage argued against such confounding for most clonotypes. Abundant cord blood beta clonotypes had fewer insertions, young adult naive repertoires showed a similar but weaker trend, and memory repertoires showed no such trend. In beta out-of-frame sequences, excess twin sharing was weaker, because having fewer shared sequences lowered the signal-to-noise ratio. Conclusions relied on cross-sectional statistical analysis, since the same donors could not be followed over many years. Compared with coincidental sharing between unrelated individuals, out-of-frame TCR alpha sequences shared between twins had an excess of sequences with low generation probability. In monozygotic twins, recombination models systematically underestimated out-of-frame TCR alpha sharing, but the models matched the sharing seen between unrelated individuals.

Germline trimming amounts to 4 bases on V and 2 bases on J, with 13 as the count of junction bases outside the gene matches. The germline V gene (reference sequence) provides CDR1 SSHAT and CDR2 FNYEAQ. Measured from the cysteine to the phenylalanine, the CDR3 is 17 residues long. Kept here is only the CDR3 DNA, which spans 51 bases and is read in frame from base 1. As for this clonotype: It has no known antigen specificity. No much larger clonotype is one base removed from it; base qualities were not supplied.

The library was obtained by 5' RACE. TCRdb records Illumina HiSeq 2000 as the sequencer. A universal primer binding site was added through template switching, and the final cDNA carried a unique molecular identifier so that TCR cDNA molecules could be counted accurately. First-strand cDNA for TCR alpha and beta chains was synthesized from specific primers in the conserved constant-segment region. Each cDNA library was double barcoded, with a SMART-Mk sample barcode plus Illumina barcodes, to control for contamination. TruSeq adapter sequences, together with Illumina sample barcodes, were added in two successive PCR steps. Sequencing of the TCR alpha and beta cDNA libraries was done on the Illumina HiSeq platform using custom primers. Per the source publication's procedure: MiGEC was used to process raw reads and extract unique molecular identifiers, and MiXCR was used to find CDR3 positions. For each individual, recombination models were inferred using an EM algorithm with the repgenHMM and IGoR tools. Shared clonotypes were analyzed with the tcR package in R, and sharing was normalized by the product of cloneset sizes. To study raw recombination free of thymic and clonal selection effects, out-of-frame nonproductive sequences were analyzed. Through fastp at Q25 and MiXCR, TCRdb rebuilt clones from the public reads, retaining in-frame beta chains. Each entry is one CDR3 protein sequence, shown with its most common DNA and genes. The V and J calls and clone size are TCRdb's, not the authors'. In all, the sample holds more than 350,000 distinct CDR3 sequences, and 8.5% to 10% of those were seen once. The ten largest clones capture 8% to 9.5% of the sample.

The receptor chain draws on TRBV7-7 and TRBJ2-5; 7 nucleotides in the junction match TRBD1. Input material: naive T cells sorted from blood. Explained via the paper, the cell subset or site label denotes: cells isolated with a human naive T-cell isolation kit. The clonotype was recovered from a woman aged 50 to 65 in good health. In nucleotide form, the sequence is TGTGCCAGCAGCTCAACTCGGGGTATGGGACAGCAAGAGACCCAGTACTTC. Protein translation: CASSSTRGMGQQETQYF.